The table lists the clone carrying this T cell receptor (beta chain) with a count of one. The data derive from a study of blood T cell repertoires in COVID-19. Authors' data handling: Estimates of nucleated cell counts were drawn from the amplification of reference gene primers. Sequenced by immunoSEQ multiplex PCR; TCRdb stores in-frame clones only, minus some. V, J and clone size are those of that table, while D and trimming were read from the DNA. The table includes 84,000 or so clones, around 90% detected once. Specimen: peripheral blood. This receptor was identified in a man aged 65 to 85 with acute or convalescent COVID-19.

The CDR3 spells CASSEGQGNTGELFF. CDR3 in DNA: TGCGCCAGCAGCGAGGGACAGGGTAACACCGGGGAGCTGTTTTTT. V and J are TRBV5-1 and TRBJ2-2, with TRBD1 matching 9 bases. With 4 bases clipped from V and 2 bases from J, the junction kept 3 bases outside the gene matches. Germline V gene lookup returns CDR1 SGHRS and CDR2 YFSETQ. This CDR3 spans 15 amino acids.